The rows below give T cell receptor beta chains drawn from one sample of a study of siplizumab effects on memory and regulatory T cells. The method was immunoSEQ multiplex PCR; TCRdb's version includes in-frame clones alone and lacks a portion of them. Here the sample spans some 15,000 clones, roughly 40% being singletons. These receptors lack a known antigen. Specimen: CFSE-low (dividing) CD4+ T cells sorted from an allogeneic mixed lymphocyte reaction. The source of these receptors is a human donor in good health; the cells came from an allogeneic mixed lymphocyte reaction. Some clones in this sample may be carry-over from other donors' samples. Each CDR3 is given with its conserved first and last residue. D genes are given only for firm matches. For some rows the clone size is stated as once, few or many, or as a class when expanded; others skip it.

d_call	v_call	clone_size	j_call	cdr3_nt	cdr3_aa
TRBD2	TRBV28	few	TRBJ2-5	TGTGCCAGCAGTTTAGCGGGGGGTGGGGTTGAGACCCAGTACTTC	CASSLAGGGVETQYF
NA	TRBV23-1	few	TRBJ2-5	TGCGCCAGCAGTCGTCGGGAGACCCAGTACTTC	CASSRRETQYF
NA	TRBV6-5	NA	TRBJ2-5	TGTGCCAGCAGGACGGCGCGGGAGACCCAGTACTTC	CASRTARETQYF
NA	TRBV5-1	NA	TRBJ2-3	TGCGCCAGCAGCCTAGTTCCAGATACGCAGTATTTT	CASSLVPDTQYF
TRBD2	TRBV5-6	few	TRBJ2-5	TGTGCCAGCAGCCCCCTCGGGGGGGGGCAAGAGACCCAGTACTTC	CASSPLGGGQETQYF
NA	TRBV6-1	NA	TRBJ1-3	TGTGCCAGCAGCTTACAGGCAGGAAACACCATATATTTT	CASSLQAGNTIYF
TRBD1	TRBV6-5	NA	TRBJ1-5	TGTGCCAGCAGTTGGGGACAGGGTATAGGTCAGCCCCAGCATTTT	CASSWGQGIGQPQHF
NA	TRBV6-1	NA	TRBJ1-1	TGTGCCAGCAGTGAAACTTTCGCAGGGGTAATTGGGTTCACTGAAGCTTTCTTT	CASSETFAGVIGFTEAFF
TRBD1	TRBV19	NA	TRBJ1-1	TGTGCCAGTAAAAGGGGACAGACGAACACTGAAGCTTTCTTT	CASKRGQTNTEAFF
NA	TRBV7-8	NA	TRBJ1-6	TGTGCCAGCAGCTTAGCGAGGGGGACCTATAATTCACCCCTCCACTTT	CASSLARGTYNSPLHF
NA	TRBV19	NA	TRBJ2-4	TGTGCCAGTAGAGCCTTAGCCAAAAACATTCAGTACTTC	CASRALAKNIQYF
NA	TRBV7-9	NA	TRBJ1-3	TGTGCCAGCAGTCATGACTGGATCTCTGGAAACACCATATATTTT	CASSHDWISGNTIYF
NA	TRBV6-6	NA	TRBJ1-1	TGTGCCAGCATTTCCCTGAACACTGAAGCTTTCTTT	CASISLNTEAFF
NA	TRBV19	NA	TRBJ1-5	TGTGCCAGTATGGGGTTGGGGGGTTATCAGCCCCAGCATTTT	CASMGLGGYQPQHF
NA	TRBV29-1	NA	TRBJ1-2	TGCAGCGTTGCTACGGACCGAGTATATGGCTACACCTTC	CSVATDRVYGYTF
TRBD1	TRBV2	NA	TRBJ2-7	TGTGCCAGCAGTAGACAGGGGAGCAACTACGAGCAGTACTTC	CASSRQGSNYEQYF
NA	TRBV18	medium-sized	TRBJ1-2	TGTGCCAGCTCATCGACAGGAAACTATGGCTACACCTTC	CASSSTGNYGYTF
NA	TRBV9	NA	TRBJ1-1	TGTGCCAGCAGCTATGGAGGGATTAACACTGAAGCTTTCTTT	CASSYGGINTEAFF
NA	TRBV29-1	NA	TRBJ1-2	TGCAGCGTCGCCTGGCCAGCTAACTATGGCTACACCTTC	CSVAWPANYGYTF
NA	TRBV6-6	NA	TRBJ2-1	TGTGCCAGCAGCGAAGTTCGAGGAGCGGGGCAGTTCTTC	CASSEVRGAGQFF
NA	TRBV6-6	NA	TRBJ2-7	TGTGCCAGCAGTTACGGCCGAACTTACGAGCAGTACTTC	CASSYGRTYEQYF
TRBD2	TRBV25-1	NA	TRBJ2-5	TGTGCCAGCGGAGCCACCGGGGCGGGAGTACATATCAAGACCCAGTACTTC	CASGATGAGVHIKTQYF
NA	TRBV28	NA	TRBJ2-1	TGTGCCAGCAGTTTTGAGCGGGAGCAGTTCTTC	CASSFEREQFF
TRBD2	TRBV27	few	TRBJ2-1	TGTGCCAGCAGTGATCAAAAGCGGGGATACAATGAGCAGTTCTTC	CASSDQKRGYNEQFF
NA	TRBV18	NA	TRBJ1-1	TGTGCCAGCTCACCACGTCCAGGCGACACTGAAGCTTTCTTT	CASSPRPGDTEAFF
NA	TRBV29-1	NA	TRBJ2-1	TGCAGCGTTGAGGCGGGGAGCTCCTACAATGAGCAGTTCTTC	CSVEAGSSYNEQFF
NA	TRBV6-5	once	TRBJ2-1	TGTGCCAGCAGATCGGGGGCGGGAGAGTTCAATGAGCAGTTCTTC	CASRSGAGEFNEQFF
NA	TRBV6-5	NA	TRBJ1-1	TGTGCCAGCACGACAGTGAACACTGAAGCTTTCTTT	CASTTVNTEAFF
NA	TRBV10-2	NA	TRBJ1-1	TGCGCCAGCAGACCGGGACCGCCGATGAACACTGAAGCTTTCTTT	CASRPGPPMNTEAFF
NA	TRBV5-6	NA	TRBJ2-1	TGTGCCAGCAGGCGAATCGTGGGGGCTGGGGAGCAGTTCTTC	CASRRIVGAGEQFF
TRBD2	TRBV7-3	NA	TRBJ2-1	TGTGCCAGCAGCTTAGGCCGAGCGGGAGGACGGGATGAGCAGTTCTTC	CASSLGRAGGRDEQFF
NA	TRBV5-4	NA	TRBJ1-1	TGTGCCAGCAGCATACGGGGAGTTATGAACACTGAAGCTTTCTTT	CASSIRGVMNTEAFF
TRBD1	TRBV11-2	NA	TRBJ2-7	TGTGCCAGCAACATTGGACAGGGTGCCTACGAGCAGTACTTC	CASNIGQGAYEQYF
NA	TRBV7-2	NA	TRBJ2-5	TGTGCCAGCAGCGGGGGGGGGCTAGCGCAGACCCAGTACTTC	CASSGGGLAQTQYF
TRBD1	TRBV7-2	NA	TRBJ1-2	TGTGCCAGCAGCTTTCAGGGGGCGCTTACGGGCGGCTACACCTTC	CASSFQGALTGGYTF
NA	TRBV2	NA	TRBJ2-5	TGTGCCAGCAAACCGGGACCTACCGAAGAGACCCAGTACTTC	CASKPGPTEETQYF